These 17 T cell receptor beta chains were all obtained from the same sample, sequenced in a study of T cells in Graves' hyperthyroidism and ophthalmopathy. TCR beta CDR3 sequences were amplified from RNA transcripts. The HTBI primer set drove a first-round RT-PCR of the TCR CDR3. TCRdb called the multiplex PCR reads again in MiXCR, with one record for every CDR3 protein. The sample has 600,000 to 900,000 distinct CDR3 sequences, over 15% seen once; the top ten hold roughly 8%. Sequencing input: blood. Receptors originate from a man between 18 and 35 years old with Graves' hyperthyroidism.

The chain recombines TRBV29-1 with TRBJ2-7; no reliable D call. CDR1 is SQVTM and CDR2 is ANQGSEA in the germline V gene. This CDR3 spans 13 amino acids. Trimming removed 3 bases at V and 1 base at J, with 10 bases between. The CDR3 DNA reads as TGCAGCGTTGAGGCCCAAGGGTCCTACGAGCAGTACTTC. Translated, it gives CSVEAQGSYEQYF.

Concerning this clonotype: A much larger clone sits a single nucleotide away, making a read error possible. The J gene is TRBJ2-7, the V gene TRBV6-1; TRBD2 matches 9 bases. CDR1 MNHNS and CDR2 SASEGT come from the germline V gene. The CDR3 runs to 14 residues. The CDR3 spells CASSRTSETYKQYF. The CDR3 DNA follows: TGTGCCAGCAGTCGGACTAGCGAGACCTACAAGCAGTACTTC.

This clonotype turned up a few times. One end of the junction fails to match germline, which may point to a read error. The chain has TRBV5-5 and TRBJ2-7; 9 bases line up with TRBD1. CDR3 length: 16 residues. The V gene's germline CDR1 is SGHKS and CDR2 YYEKEE (reference sequence). The CDR3, as DNA: TGTGCCAGCAGCTTCTATACCGGGACAGGGTCCTACGGGCAGTACTTC. It is translated as CASSFYTGTGSYGQYF.

This clonotype occurred a few times. For the CDR3, the DNA is TGTGCCACCAGCAGAGACAGGGGGCCCGAAAAACTGTTTTTT. Translating it yields CATSRDRGPEKLFF. This chain uses TRBV15 with TRBJ1-4, with 8 nucleotides matching TRBD1. The CDR3 loop spans 14 amino acids. The J segment lost 8 bases and the V segment lost 0 bases, leaving 2 bases of the junction unmatched. Germline V gives CDR1 LNHNV, CDR2 YYDKDF (reference sequence). Full variable domain (missing parts from reference TRBV15 and TRBJ1-4): DAMVIQNPRYQVTQFGKPVTLSCSQTLNHNVMYWYQQKSSQAPKLLFHYYDKDFNNEADTPDNFQSRRPNTSFCFLDIRSPGLGDTAMYLCATSRDRGPEKLFFGSGTQLSVL.

Many counts were recorded for this clonotype. V gene TRBV5-1 combines with J gene TRBJ1-1; D may be TRBD1 (5 bases). The CDR3 runs 12 residues. Trimming left V 7 bases short and J 0 bases short, with 7 bases between. Germline lookup yields CDR1 SGHRS and CDR2 YFSETQ. CDR3 nucleotide sequence: TGCGCCAGCGGGGGGGTGAACACTGAAGCTTTCTTT. This sequence encodes CASGGVNTEAFF.

The V call is TRBV7-6, the J call TRBJ1-1, with a weak D call TRBD1 (6 bases). The germline V and J ends were trimmed by 1 base and 4 bases, with 13 bases remaining between them. CDR1 is SGHVS, CDR2 FNYEAQ, per germline. The CDR3 is 15 residues long. CDR3 nucleotide sequence: TGTGCCAGCAGCTTAGTTGGGGGGCGTATCACTGAAGCTTTCTTT. Residues: CASSLVGGRITEAFF. Complete variable domain (other parts from reference TRBV7-6 and TRBJ1-1): GAGVSQSPRYKVTKRGQDVALRCDPISGHVSLYWYRQALGQGPEFLTYFNYEAQQDKSGLPNDRFSAERPEGSISTLTIQRTEQRDSAMYRCASSLVGGRITEAFFGQGTRLTVV.

The chain is built from TRBV15 and TRBJ2-2; unclear D gene. Germline assignment: CDR1 LNHNV and CDR2 YYDKDF (reference sequence). V lost 1 base and J lost 2, with 14 bases in between. This CDR3 region has 17 residues. The CDR3 DNA reads TGTGCCACCAGCAGAGTACCTAGGCCGAGAAACACCGGGGAGCTGTTTTTT. Residues: CATSRVPRPRNTGELFF. The whole variable domain, remainder taken from reference TRBV15 and TRBJ2-2, is DAMVIQNPRYQVTQFGKPVTLSCSQTLNHNVMYWYQQKSSQAPKLLFHYYDKDFNNEADTPDNFQSRRPNTSFCFLDIRSPGLGDTAMYLCATSRVPRPRNTGELFFGEGSRLTVL.

The J gene is TRBJ1-2, the V gene TRBV11-2; 7 bases line up with TRBD1. The CDR3 has 14 amino acids. Germline V gene sequence: CDR1 SGHAT, CDR2 FQNNGV. After removal of 1 base from V and 5 bases from J, the junction contained 4 bases not matched to a gene. The CDR3 DNA is TGTGCCAGCAGCTTAGGGGGGACAGAATATGGCTACACCTTC. This codes for CASSLGGTEYGYTF.

V gene TRBV20-1 combines with J gene TRBJ2-5; TRBD2 agrees at 10 bases. The CDR3 has 14 amino acids. Unmatched junction bases numbered 5, after V lost 0 bases and J lost 7 bases. Germline CDR1 reads DFQATT; CDR2 reads SNEGSKA (reference sequence). The DNA for the CDR3 is TGCAGTGCTAGAGATCCGAGCGGGAGGGTGACCCAGTACTTC. It yields the protein CSARDPSGRVTQYF.

A remark on this clonotype: A much larger clone lies one base from this, so it may be a read error. The chain couples TRBV9 to TRBJ2-1; a weak D match, TRBD2 (6 bases). This CDR3 has 15 residues. Germline CDR1 and CDR2: SGDLS and YYNGEE. V was trimmed by 4 bases and J by 2 bases, leaving 13 bases between them. CDR3 sequence reads: CASSYLATPYNEQFF. The CDR3, as DNA: TGTGCCAGCAGCTACCTAGCGACCCCCTACAATGAGCAGTTCTTC.

The V call is TRBV10-2, the J call TRBJ2-7, with TRBD1 identical over 7 bases. From germline, CDR1 is WSHSY and CDR2 SAAADI. The CDR3 runs 14 residues. V shed 6 bases, J shed 4 bases, and the junction held 9 bases outside the gene matches. Here the CDR3 reads CASRPDRVFYEQYF. CDR3 DNA sequence: TGCGCCAGCAGACCCGACAGGGTCTTTTACGAGCAGTACTTC.

This clonotype was recorded many times. This sequence joins TRBV7-3 and TRBJ2-3, with 11 bases identical to TRBD2. The CDR3 totals 16 residues. Germline V gene sequence: CDR1 SGHTA, CDR2 FQGTGA. The V gene end was trimmed by 5 bases and the J gene end by 1 base; junction bases not matched to a gene: 5. This CDR3 reads CASSLDSGRGTDTQYF. The DNA of the CDR3 is TGTGCCAGCAGCCTCGATAGCGGGAGGGGCACAGATACGCAGTATTTT. Drawing the rest from reference TRBV7-3 and TRBJ2-3, the complete variable domain is GAGVSQTPSNKVTEKGKYVELRCDPISGHTALYWYRQSLGQGPEFLIYFQGTGAADDSGLPNDRFFAVRPEGSVSTLKIQRTERGDSAVYLCASSLDSGRGTDTQYFGPGTRLTVL.

This clonotype was observed at least ten times. The chain employs TRBV19 and TRBJ2-2, with D perhaps TRBD1 (5 bases). Trimming left V 7 bases short and J 3 bases short, with 15 bases between. The CDR3 contains 15 residues. Germline values: CDR1 LNHDA, CDR2 SQIVND (reference sequence). Here the CDR3 DNA reads TGTGCCAGTAAATGGGGCCCCGGGTACACCGGGGAGCTGTTTTTT. Translation: CASKWGPGYTGELFF.

Ten or more counts support this clonotype. This rearrangement joins TRBV27 to TRBJ2-7; possibly TRBD1 for D (6 bases). Trimming left V 2 bases short and J 2 bases short, with 13 bases between. The CDR3 is made up of 15 amino acids. Germline V gene data show CDR1 as MNHEY and CDR2 as SMNVEV (reference sequence). CDR3 in DNA: TGTGCCAGCAGTTTAAGATCCAGGGGCCCCTACGAGCAGTACTTC. It codes for CASSLRSRGPYEQYF.

A word on this clonotype: Compared with germline, one end of the junction differs, possibly owing to a read error. This chain links TRBV5-6 with TRBJ1-2; tentatively, D is TRBD1 (6 bases). This CDR3 is 13 amino acids long. Germline values: CDR1 SGHDT, CDR2 YYEEEE. CDR3 amino acids: CASSRDNGNGYAF. Here the CDR3 DNA reads TGTGCCAGCAGCCGGGACAACGGGAATGGCTACGCCTTC.

This rearrangement joins TRBV27 to TRBJ2-1; TRBD2 matches at 8 bases. Per germline, CDR1 MNHEY and CDR2 SMNVEV (reference sequence). With V trimmed by 7 bases and J by 9 bases, 11 bases remained unmatched. This CDR3 has 14 residues. CDR3: CASTPGGGAGEQFF. CDR3 DNA: TGTGCCAGCACACCCGGGGGGGGGGCAGGTGAGCAGTTCTTC.

For this clonotype: A much larger clonotype is one base distant, so this may be a read error. This chain links TRBV12-3 or TRBV12-4 with TRBJ2-7, with 7 bases identical to TRBD2. The J segment lost 6 bases and the V segment lost 6 bases, leaving 5 bases of the junction unmatched. The length of the CDR3 is 12 residues. The CDR3 DNA is TGTGCCAGCAGAGCGGGGCCCGGCGAGCAGTACTTC. Amino acid sequence: CASRAGPGEQYF.